A single sample gave rise to the 20 T cell receptor beta chains below, sequenced in a study of neurological immune-mediated disorders. In TCRdb, the 5' RACE reads were re-called with MiXCR into one record per CDR3 protein. The sample includes about 40,000 distinct CDR3 sequences, about 15% of them seen just once. Material: CD4+ T cells from blood. The origin of the receptors is a woman aged 55-70 years with HTLV-1-associated myelopathy (HAM/TSP).

This clonotype was counted ten times or more. The J gene is TRBJ2-5, the V gene TRBV10-3, with D tentatively TRBD1 or TRBD2 (5 bases each). This CDR3 is built from 12 residues. Trimming took off 3 bases at V and 5 bases at J, with 7 bases between the two ends. CDR1 ENHRY and CDR2 SYGVKD come from the germline V gene. The CDR3 DNA sequence: TGTGCCATCAGTGAACGGGACGAGACCCAGTACTTC. The encoded protein is CAISERDETQYF.

The table lists this clonotype with many counts. The CDR3 coding sequence is TGCGCCAGCAGCGTAATCCGGGACTTATTAACAGATACGCAGTATTTT. Protein product: CASSVIRDLLTDTQYF. The chain links TRBV5-1 to TRBJ2-3, with D possibly TRBD2 on 6 matching bases. Trimming stripped 4 bases from V and 3 bases from J, with 18 bases between. This CDR3 comprises 16 residues. The germline gives CDR1 SGHRS, CDR2 YFSETQ.

This clonotype has ten or more counts. The chain recombines TRBV10-3 with TRBJ1-1; a weak D match, TRBD1 (5 bases). Between the trimmed V and J ends, which lost 2 bases and 1 base, there was a span of 8 bases. This CDR3 region has 14 residues. Germline CDR1 and CDR2: ENHRY and SYGVKD. CDR3 in DNA: TGTGCCATCAGTGAGCAGGACACGAACACTGAAGCTTTCTTT. Protein product: CAISEQDTNTEAFF.

Remarks on this clonotype: The junction departs from the called germline gene at one end, perhaps through a read error. The chain couples TRBV20-1 to TRBJ2-3, with 13 bases matching TRBD2. CDR3 length equals 19 residues. CDR1 and CDR2 from the germline V gene are DFQATT and SNEGSKA (reference sequence). The CDR3: CSARVNRGLAGRVTDTQYF. The CDR3, as DNA: TGTAGTGCTAGAGTAAATAGGGGACTAGCGGGGAGAGTTACAGATACGCAGTATTTT.

This clonotype was observed a handful of times. The CDR3 here is CASSIPGNQPQHF. The CDR3 nucleotides read TGTGCCAGTAGTATACCAGGCAATCAGCCCCAGCATTTT. This sequence joins TRBV19 and TRBJ1-5; D gene uncertain. Germline V CDR1 and CDR2: LNHDA, SQIVND (reference sequence). This CDR3 has 13 residues. With 2 bases removed from V and 2 bases from J, the gap between germline ends came to 4 bases.

This clonotype was counted a few times. The chain carries TRBV7-8 and TRBJ2-7; TRBD1 matches 10 bases. CDR3 size: 16 residues. Germline loops: CDR1 SGHVS, CDR2 FQNEAQ. Trimming at V came to 5 bases and at J to 5 bases, leaving 12 bases not matched to a gene. CDR3 nucleotides: TGTGCCAGCAGCCCCCGGCCCGGGACAGGGGTACACGAGCAGTACTTC. This encodes CASSPRPGTGVHEQYF.

This clonotype was recorded a few times. J is TRBJ1-2 and V is TRBV5-5, with D hard to call. CDR1 is SGHKS and CDR2 is YYEKEE in the germline V gene (reference sequence). CDR3 size: 15 residues. V was clipped by 0 bases and J by 4 bases, with 13 bases between them. CDR3 in DNA: TGTGCCAGCAGCTTGGGACGGCAATCGATCTATGGCTACACCTTC. This codes for CASSLGRQSIYGYTF.

The chain links TRBV7-9 to TRBJ1-2, with D perhaps TRBD1 (5 bases). Trimming cost V 5 bases and J 2 bases, with 9 bases left between them. The germline CDR1 and CDR2 sequences are SEHNR and FQNEAQ (reference sequence). This CDR3 contains 13 residues. DNA of the CDR3: TGTGCCAGCAGCATGGGGCAGAACTATGGCTACACCTTC. It is translated as CASSMGQNYGYTF. The full variable domain, completed using reference TRBV7-9 and TRBJ1-2, is DTGVSQNPRHKITKRGQNVTFRCDPISEHNRLYWYRQTLGQGPEFLTYFQNEAQLEKSRLLSDRFSAERPKGSFSTLEIQRTEQGDSAMYLCASSMGQNYGYTFGSGTRLTVV.

This clonotype came up many times. The chain employs TRBV12-3 or TRBV12-4 and TRBJ1-1, with 7 bases aligning to TRBD1. Trimming took 10 bases from V and 0 from J; bases not matched to a gene: 5. This CDR3 contains 13 residues. DNA for the CDR3: TGTGCCACCGCACAGGGGTTGAACACTGAAGCTTTCTTT. This codes for CATAQGLNTEAFF.

This clonotype was detected many times. This chain links TRBV7-2 with TRBJ2-2; 9 nucleotides match TRBD2. CDR3 length: 17 residues. The J segment lost 5 bases and the V segment lost 2 bases, leaving 9 bases of the junction unmatched. CDR1 and CDR2 (germline): SGHTA, FQGNSA. Written as DNA, the CDR3 is TGTGCCAGCAGCTTAAATAGCGGGGGTTATCCTACCGGGGAGCTGTTTTTT. This sequence encodes CASSLNSGGYPTGELFF.

This clonotype was detected many times. The chain carries TRBV5-1 and TRBJ1-1; D is perhaps TRBD1 (5 bases). Trimming cost V 0 bases and J 1 base, with 13 bases left between them. The CDR3 is 16 amino acids. CDR1 is SGHRS and CDR2 is YFSETQ in the germline V gene. CDR3 amino acids: CASSLGARATNTEAFF. DNA for the CDR3: TGCGCCAGCAGCTTGGGGGCCAGGGCAACGAACACTGAAGCTTTCTTT.

This clonotype showed up many times. The V gene is TRBV20-1, the J gene TRBJ1-1; D unclear. The CDR3 loop spans 14 amino acids. Per germline, CDR1 DFQATT and CDR2 SNEGSKA (reference sequence). V was trimmed by 4 bases and J by 0 bases, leaving 12 bases between them. The CDR3: CSAIILSMNTEAFF. As DNA, the CDR3 is TGCAGTGCTATAATACTTTCCATGAACACTGAAGCTTTCTTT.

This clonotype showed up many times. The chain joins TRBV11-2 to TRBJ1-2; a possible D gene is TRBD1 (5 bases). CDR1 SGHAT and CDR2 FQNNGV come from the germline V gene. Trimming shortened V by 4 bases and J by 0 bases, and 15 bases separated the two germline ends. The CDR3 loop spans 16 amino acids. The DNA of the CDR3 is TGTGCCAGCAGCTCTCCGGGACGCCAGGCTAACTATGGCTACACCTTC. As protein: CASSSPGRQANYGYTF.

In its sample, this clonotype was seen many times. This CDR3 reads CASSVGSYEQYF. In DNA, the CDR3 is TGTGCCAGCAGTGTCGGGAGCTACGAGCAGTACTTC. The chain joins TRBV6-1 to TRBJ2-7; D is possibly TRBD2 (6 bases). Germline V gene lookup returns CDR1 MNHNS and CDR2 SASEGT. CDR3 size: 12 residues. The V and J ends lost 4 bases and 3 bases respectively, with 7 bases between them.

This clonotype was detected ten times or more. This rearrangement joins TRBV29-1 to TRBJ1-2, with a possible D match to TRBD1 (5 bases). Trimming stripped 3 bases from V and 3 bases from J, with 14 bases between. Germline V gene lookup returns CDR1 SQVTM and CDR2 ANQGSEA. CDR3 length: 14 amino acids. The CDR3, as DNA: TGCAGCGTTGATCACTCAGGGCTGGACTATGGCTACACCTTC. It encodes CSVDHSGLDYGYTF.

In the case of this clonotype: Sequence at one end of the junction differs from germline and may be a read error. The chain has TRBV7-7 and TRBJ2-5; TRBD1 might be the D (5 bases). The germline gives CDR1 SSHAT, CDR2 FNYEAQ (reference sequence). This CDR3 is 13 amino acids long. In DNA, the CDR3 is TGTGCTAGCAGCCAGGGCTTCCAAGAGACCCAGTACTTC. It codes for CASSQGFQETQYF.

This clonotype was seen ten or more times. The chain combines TRBV5-1 with TRBJ1-1; 7 nucleotides align to TRBD1. Trimming cost V 6 bases and J 3 bases; bases outside gene matches: 5. The CDR3 sequence is 13 residues long. Germline V lookup: CDR1 SGHRS, CDR2 YFSETQ. DNA for the CDR3: TGCGCCAGCACTCGTCAGGGGGACACTGAAGCTTTCTTT. This codes for CASTRQGDTEAFF.

This clonotype showed up many times. The rearrangement joins TRBV20-1 to TRBJ2-7; D may be TRBD2 (5 bases). The V end was cut by 6 bases, the J end by 5 bases, with 20 bases between. Germline V gene lookup returns CDR1 DFQATT and CDR2 SNEGSKA (reference sequence). The CDR3 is 14 amino acids. CDR3 protein: CSASRGARFDEQYF. The DNA of the CDR3 is TGCAGTGCATCCCGGGGAGCGCGATTTGACGAGCAGTACTTC.

This clonotype was found many times. The rearrangement uses TRBV3-1 and TRBJ1-2, with D maybe TRBD1 (5 bases). Germline lookup yields CDR1 LGHDT and CDR2 YNNKEL (reference sequence). The V end was cut by 1 base, the J end by 3 bases, with 12 bases between. This CDR3 has 15 residues. The CDR3 sequence is CASSQGSRDHYGYTF. In nucleotides, the CDR3 is TGTGCCAGCAGCCAAGGAAGTAGGGACCACTATGGCTACACCTTC.

The gene calls are TRBV6-2 or TRBV6-3 and TRBJ2-1; unclear D gene. Trimming cost V 2 bases and J 2 bases, with 13 bases left between them. The CDR3 totals 16 residues. CDR1 is MNHEY, CDR2 SVGEGT, per germline. CDR3 in DNA: TGTGCCAGCAGTTACGTAGGCAGCAAGACCTACAATGAGCAGTTCTTC. Its protein product is CASSYVGSKTYNEQFF.